This record concerns one TCR beta chain sequence. Its antigen is unknown. Germline V CDR1 and CDR2: SGHKS, YYEKEE (reference sequence). The CDR3 contains 16 residues. V gave up 1 base and J gave up 1 base, with 11 bases separating them. Sequencing used immunoSEQ multiplex PCR; TCRdb keeps in-frame clones, though not all of them. In the table there are around 80,000 clones, approximately 86% of which are singletons. The data stem from a study of OX40 agonist ivuxolimab in advanced cancers. Notes on the study in general: Within 6 weeks, CD4+ and CD8+ blood T cells expanded clonally at 0.1 to 3.0 mg/kg. Relative to CD4+, CD8+ T cells held more expanded clones on average. Among the lowest levels of clonal expansion were found in partial responders at 0.1-3.0 mg/kg.

This sequence was found in an adult with an advanced solid tumor such as melanoma, head and neck, liver or kidney cancer. The chain uses TRBV5-5 and TRBJ2-2; D unresolved. The sample in question was CD4+ or CD8+ T cells sorted from blood, obtained in a trial of the OX40 agonist ivuxolimab. The CDR3 bases are TGTGCCAGCAGCTTGTTAGGTGCAGGGAACACCGGGGAGCTGTTTTTT. Translating gives CASSLLGAGNTGELFF.